These 20 T cell receptor beta chains originate from one sample sequenced in a study of blood T cell repertoires in COVID-19. TCRdb's copy holds only in-frame clones and misses some; the assay was immunoSEQ multiplex PCR. In the table there are tens of thousands of clones, roughly 85% of which are singletons. The sample taken for sequencing was peripheral blood. These receptors all come from a human donor in a cohort sampled during active COVID-19.

The CDR3 spells CASSQDTTSGGTQYF. CDR3 DNA: TGTGCCAGCAGCCAAGATACAACTAGCGGGGGTACGCAGTATTTT. The V and J genes are TRBV3-1 (or the pseudogene TRBV3-2) and TRBJ2-3; the match to TRBD2 covers 11 bases. V dropped 0 bases and J dropped 8; count of bases not matched to a gene: 4. Germline-derived CDR1 and CDR2 are LGHDT and YNNKEL (reference sequence). The CDR3 extends over 15 amino acids.

The V call is TRBV6-5, the J call TRBJ1-2; D perhaps matches TRBD1 (5 bases). The germline V gene encodes CDR1 MNHEY and CDR2 SVGAGI. V lost 5 bases and J lost 3, with 16 bases in between. This CDR3 has 15 amino acids. The CDR3 region is CASSRGGAIDYGYTF. DNA for the CDR3: TGTGCCAGCAGTAGGGGAGGGGCAATCGACTATGGCTACACCTTC.

The CDR3 DNA is TGCGCCAGCAGCTTGGCCGGGGGACAAGAGACCCAGTACTTC. Its translation: CASSLAGGQETQYF. The chain has TRBV5-1 and TRBJ2-5, with D perhaps matching TRBD2 (6 bases). Germline-derived CDR1 and CDR2 are SGHRS and YFSETQ. The V and J ends lost 0 bases and 2 bases respectively, with 8 bases between them. This CDR3 has 14 residues.

This CDR3 reads CASSLLLAGRNTEAFF. The CDR3 bases are TGTGCCAGCAGCTTACTCCTCGCAGGTCGGAACACTGAAGCTTTCTTT. V gene TRBV7-2 combines with J gene TRBJ1-1; D gene uncertain. V was shortened by 2 bases and J by 1 base, with 14 bases between the two germline ends. Germline V gene lookup returns CDR1 SGHTA and CDR2 FQGNSA. The CDR3 contains 16 residues.

This clone was recorded once. This sequence joins TRBV3-1 (or the pseudogene TRBV3-2) and TRBJ1-1; D remains ambiguous. V was trimmed by 5 bases and J by 5 bases, leaving 15 bases between them. CDR1 and CDR2 (germline): LGHDT, YNNKEL (reference sequence). The CDR3 contains 14 residues. Here the CDR3 reads CASSLDSLRTEAFF. CDR3 coding DNA: TGTGCCAGCAGCTTGGACTCCCTGAGGACTGAAGCTTTCTTT.

The gene calls are TRBV27 and TRBJ1-2, with a possible D match to TRBD1 (5 bases). Germline V CDR1 and CDR2: MNHEY, SMNVEV (reference sequence). Trimming cost V 4 bases and J 3 bases, with 15 bases left between them. CDR3 size: 15 residues. The CDR3 region is CASSSSPGGDYGYTF. The CDR3 region has the DNA TGTGCCAGCAGTTCCTCCCCGGGGGGTGACTATGGCTACACCTTC.

The genes are TRBV5-1 and TRBJ2-6; tentative D call: TRBD1 (6 bases). CDR1 is SGHRS, CDR2 YFSETQ, per germline. V shed 4 bases and J shed 2 bases, with 10 bases lying between them. The CDR3 is 15 amino acids. The CDR3 coding sequence is TGCGCCAGCAGCCCATACAGGGCTGGGGCCAACGTCCTGACTTTC. This translates into CASSPYRAGANVLTF.

This clone has just one count. The rearrangement joins TRBV5-1 to TRBJ2-1; 12 nucleotides line up with TRBD2. The CDR3 has 18 residues. V trimming: 1 base; J trimming: 1 base; junction bases outside the gene matches: 6. Looked up from germline, CDR1 is SGHRS and CDR2 is YFSETQ. The CDR3, as DNA: TGCGCCAGCAGCTTGTCGGCTAGCGGGAGGGGATCCTACAATGAGCAGTTCTTC. It encodes CASSLSASGRGSYNEQFF.

This rearrangement joins TRBV3-1 (or the pseudogene TRBV3-2) to TRBJ2-7, with TRBD2 matching over 10 bases. Germline-derived CDR1 and CDR2 are LGHDT and YNNKEL (reference sequence). With 4 bases clipped from V and 0 bases from J, the junction kept 6 bases outside the gene matches. This CDR3 has 16 residues. The CDR3 bases are TGTGCCAGCAGCCGGCGACTAGCGGGTAGCTCCTACGAGCAGTACTTC. Its translation: CASSRRLAGSSYEQYF.

Points on this clone: Other DNA sequences in this sample translate to the same CDR3. The chain links TRBV28 to TRBJ2-7, with 8 bases fitting TRBD2. Germline values: CDR1 MDHEN, CDR2 SYDVKM. CDR3 length: 15 amino acids. The trim removed 4 bases at V and 1 base at J, leaving 6 bases unmatched. For the CDR3, the DNA is TGTGCCAGCAGTTCGGCGGGAGGAGGTTCCTACGAGCAGTACTTC. Translated, it gives CASSSAGGGSYEQYF.

J is TRBJ2-7 and V is TRBV6-1; the D gene is possibly TRBD1 (6 bases). The CDR3 spans 13 residues. Germline-derived CDR1 and CDR2 are MNHNS and SASEGT. Trimming removed 4 bases from V and 6 bases from J, with 13 bases in between. CDR3 DNA sequence: TGTGCCAGCAGTGTAATACAGGGCCCCGAGCAGTACTTC. Translation: CASSVIQGPEQYF.

The genes are TRBV2 and TRBJ2-7; 12 nucleotides agree with TRBD2. In germline, CDR1 is SNHLY, CDR2 FYNNEI. CDR3 length: 20 amino acids. Losses at the gene ends were 4 bases for V and 4 bases for J; bases not matched to a gene: 20. Here the CDR3 DNA reads TGTGCCAGCAGTGCGTTCTCGGGAGGAGTTGCTAGCGGGAGGGTTTACGAGCAGTACTTC. The encoded protein is CASSAFSGGVASGRVYEQYF. The whole variable domain, remainder taken from reference TRBV2 and TRBJ2-7, is EPEVTQTPSHQVTQMGQEVILRCVPISNHLYFYWYRQILGQKVEFLVSFYNNEISEKSEIFDDQFSVERPDGSNFTLKIRSTKLEDSAMYFCASSAFSGGVASGRVYEQYFGPGTRLTVT.

V usage is TRBV12-3 or TRBV12-4 and J usage is TRBJ1-1; 8 bases fit TRBD1. The ends lost 6 bases at V and 5 bases at J; junction bases unmatched: 5. The CDR3 runs 13 residues. CDR3 sequence (DNA): TGTGCCAGCAGGGGACAGGAATGGACTGAAGCTTTCTTT. This translates into CASRGQEWTEAFF.

This rearrangement joins TRBV7-2 to TRBJ2-3, with TRBD2 as a possible D gene (7 bases). Per the germline V gene, CDR1 is SGHTA and CDR2 is FQGNSA. This CDR3 is built from 15 residues. The V end was cut by 0 bases, the J end by 4 bases, with 11 bases between. The CDR3: CASSLAGGGADTQYF. The CDR3 coding sequence is TGTGCCAGCAGCTTAGCGGGAGGGGGTGCAGATACGCAGTATTTT.

The CDR3 here is CASRIQGNQPQHF. In DNA form, the CDR3 reads TGTGCCAGCAGAATACAGGGGAATCAGCCCCAGCATTTT. The rearrangement joins TRBV12-3 or TRBV12-4 to TRBJ1-5; 7 bases map to TRBD1. The CDR3 loop spans 13 amino acids. The V gene end was trimmed by 6 bases and the J gene end by 4 bases; junction bases not matched to a gene: 3.

V and J are TRBV7-8 and TRBJ2-7; tentatively, D is TRBD2 (5 bases). Deletions cut 2 bases from V and 3 bases from J, with 14 bases between. Looked up from germline, CDR1 is SGHVS and CDR2 is FQNEAQ. There are 15 residues in the CDR3. DNA for the CDR3: TGTGCCAGCAGCTTACTGGGAGCGGATGACTACGAGCAGTACTTC. Its protein product is CASSLLGADDYEQYF.

The chain combines TRBV11-3 with TRBJ2-1; no clear D gene. Germline loops: CDR1 SGHNT, CDR2 YENEEA. CDR3 size: 14 residues. V lost 1 base, J lost 1 base, and 5 bases lay in between. The CDR3 is CASSLGESYNEQFF. The CDR3 nucleotides read TGTGCCAGCAGCTTAGGAGAATCCTACAATGAGCAGTTCTTC.

This clone has only a few counts. The chain carries TRBV30 and TRBJ1-4; no clear D gene. V lost 0 bases, J lost 8 bases, and 7 bases lay in between. CDR1 is GTSNPN and CDR2 is SVGIG in the germline V gene (reference sequence). The CDR3 consists of 12 residues. The CDR3 spells CAWSVLREKLFF. DNA of the CDR3: TGTGCCTGGAGTGTACTTAGAGAAAAACTGTTTTTT.

The chain has TRBV24-1 and TRBJ2-1; 11 nucleotides line up with TRBD1. V was clipped by 0 bases and J by 7 bases; unmatched bases: 4. This CDR3 is built from 16 residues. Germline V gene sequence: CDR1 KGHDR, CDR2 SFDVKD. CDR3 loop: CATSDLPGTGGNEQFF. In nucleotides, the CDR3 is TGTGCCACCAGTGATTTGCCAGGGACAGGGGGTAATGAGCAGTTCTTC.

J is TRBJ2-5 and V is TRBV7-3, with 11 bases lining up with TRBD2. Unmatched junction bases numbered 2, after V lost 0 bases and J lost 5 bases. This CDR3 is 15 amino acids long. Germline CDR1 is SGHTA and CDR2 is FQGTGA. The CDR3 protein is CASSLTPSGRETQYF. CDR3 DNA sequence: TGTGCCAGCAGCTTAACTCCTAGCGGGAGGGAGACCCAGTACTTC.